This is a list of T cell receptor beta chains from one sample in a study of cytomegalovirus exposure and HLA in healthy donors. Profiled with immunoSEQ multiplex PCR; TCRdb holds only in-frame clones, not every one. Among tens of thousands of clones listed, about 78% were seen once. The material sequenced was PBMCs. All receptors derive from a man younger than 35 in good health and CMV-seronegative. Both conserved end residues are part of each CDR3. The D gene is left open where the match is weak. A row's size may be missing; if present it is once, few, many or a size class.

>.|few|TRBJ1-1|TRBV5-1
CASSRVPSGLMNTEAFF
TGCGCCAGCAGCCGTGTTCCCTCAGGGTTAATGAACACTGAAGCTTTCTTT
>TRBD1|.|TRBJ1-1|TRBV6-1
CASSQGTANTEAFF
TGTGCCAGCAGTCAGGGGACAGCCAACACTGAAGCTTTCTTT
>.|once|TRBJ2-2|TRBV9
CASSVGGAYTGELFF
TGTGCCAGCAGCGTAGGCGGGGCCTACACCGGGGAGCTGTTTTTT
>TRBD1|.|TRBJ2-1|TRBV4-3
CASSQGQGALSYNEQFF
TGCGCCAGCAGCCAAGGGCAGGGGGCATTGTCCTACAATGAGCAGTTCTTC
>TRBD1|.|TRBJ2-2|TRBV28
CASSPPQGSHTGELFF
TGTGCCAGCAGCCCCCCACAGGGGTCACACACCGGGGAGCTGTTTTTT
>.|few|TRBJ1-3|TRBV5-1
CASSNGGSGNTIYF
TGCGCCAGCAGCAACGGCGGCTCTGGAAACACCATATATTTT
>.|.|TRBJ1-4|TRBV6-5
CASSYYPGNGEKLFF
TGTGCCAGCAGTTACTATCCCGGGAATGGTGAAAAACTGTTTTTT
>.|few|TRBJ1-1|TRBV7-2
CASSLRGRATEAFF
TGTGCCAGCAGCCTCAGGGGCCGGGCCACTGAAGCTTTCTTT
>.|once|TRBJ1-2|TRBV28
CASSPLDDFGRYGYTF
TGTGCCAGCAGCCCCCTTGATGACTTCGGTCGCTATGGCTACACCTTC
>TRBD2|.|TRBJ2-2|TRBV6-5
CASSYLTPGGTGELFF
TGTGCCAGCAGTTACCTGACGCCGGGGGGCACCGGGGAGCTGTTTTTT
>.|.|TRBJ1-3|TRBV5-1
CASSPQTTSGNTIYF
TGCGCCAGCAGCCCACAGACAACCTCTGGAAACACCATATATTTT
>.|.|TRBJ1-2|TRBV2
CASSDYRFGYTF
TGTGCCAGCAGTGACTACAGGTTTGGCTACACCTTC
>.|few|TRBJ1-2|TRBV27
CASRETGPSYGYTF
TGTGCCAGCAGGGAGACAGGCCCAAGCTATGGCTACACCTTC
>.|once|TRBJ2-1|TRBV10-3
CAINGGQNNEQFF
TGTGCCATCAACGGGGGACAGAACAATGAGCAGTTCTTC
>TRBD1|.|TRBJ1-2|TRBV19
CASSPTGGYGYTF
TGTGCCAGTAGTCCTACAGGGGGCTATGGCTACACCTTC
>TRBD2|.|TRBJ2-5|TRBV19
CASSMWTSGAQETQYF
TGTGCCAGTAGTATGTGGACTAGCGGGGCCCAAGAGACCCAGTACTTC
>TRBD1|.|TRBJ1-2|TRBV30
CAWKADRGLPTNYGYTF
TGTGCCTGGAAAGCTGACAGGGGTCTACCAACAAACTATGGCTACACCTTC
>TRBD2|few|TRBJ2-2|TRBV5-4
CASSYYSGGADTGELFF
TGTGCCAGCAGTTACTATAGCGGGGGGGCCGACACCGGGGAGCTGTTTTTT
>TRBD1|.|TRBJ1-2|TRBV6-4
CASSDSPGQGRDGYTF
TGTGCCAGCAGTGACTCACCGGGACAGGGGAGAGATGGCTACACCTTC
>.|.|TRBJ1-3|TRBV30
CAWGRSGGNGNTIYF
TGTGCCTGGGGTCGCTCCGGGGGGAATGGAAACACCATATATTTT
>TRBD1|.|TRBJ1-2|TRBV19
CASSIVARGRLNYGYTF
TGTGCCAGTAGTATAGTTGCCAGGGGGCGACTCAACTATGGCTACACCTTC
>.|.|TRBJ1-2|TRBV5-1
CASSLEGPGVAGYTF
TGCGCCAGCAGCTTGGAAGGGCCAGGGGTTGCTGGCTACACCTTC
>TRBD1|.|TRBJ2-1|TRBV5-6
CASSIYDRGRSRNEQFF
TGTGCCAGCAGCATCTACGACAGGGGAAGATCGCGGAATGAGCAGTTCTTC
>.|few|TRBJ2-7|TRBV6-1
CASSSDRAYEQYF
TGTGCCAGCAGTTCGGACAGAGCCTACGAGCAGTACTTC
>.|few|TRBJ1-4|TRBV6-1
CASSEVRTAPGEKLFF
TGTGCCAGCAGTGAAGTAAGGACGGCCCCGGGAGAAAAACTGTTTTTT
>.|.|TRBJ2-1|TRBV6-5
CASSRGRENEQFF
TGTGCCAGCAGTAGAGGCAGGGAAAATGAGCAGTTCTTC
>.|.|TRBJ2-7|TRBV9
CASSGNSYEQYF
TGTGCCAGCAGCGGTAACTCCTACGAGCAGTACTTC
>.|.|TRBJ2-1|TRBV6-5
CASSYSGRGEQFF
TGTGCCAGCAGTTACTCTGGCAGAGGCGAGCAGTTCTTC
>.|.|TRBJ1-4|TRBV6-5
CASSYLSEADEKLFF
TGTGCCAGCAGTTACCTTAGTGAGGCGGATGAAAAACTGTTTTTT
>.|once|TRBJ2-2|TRBV9
CASTQSGIGTGELFF
TGTGCCAGCACCCAATCGGGTATCGGCACCGGGGAGCTGTTTTTT
>TRBD2|.|TRBJ2-7|TRBV2
CASSSFGGEQYF
TGTGCCAGCAGTTCTTTCGGGGGGGAGCAGTACTTC
>.|once|TRBJ2-2|TRBV10-1
CASSETGDLTYGGELFF
TGCGCCAGCAGTGAGACAGGCGATCTCACTTATGGAGGGGAGCTGTTTTTT
>.|.|TRBJ2-3|TRBV5-1
CASSASGAGDTQYF
TGCGCCAGCAGCGCCTCAGGGGCAGGCGATACGCAGTATTTT
>.|few|TRBJ2-7|TRBV9
CASSVGQPYEQYF
TGTGCCAGCAGCGTTGGACAGCCCTACGAGCAGTACTTC
>.|.|TRBJ2-2|TRBV7-3
CASSLTAGTGELFF
TGTGCCAGCAGCTTAACAGCGGGCACCGGGGAGCTGTTTTTT
>TRBD2|.|TRBJ2-1|TRBV9
CASSVDSGGLGSSYNEQFF
TGTGCCAGCAGCGTAGATAGCGGGGGGCTCGGGAGCTCCTACAATGAGCAGTTCTTC
>.|.|TRBJ1-1|TRBV29-1
CSVEFGAGLNTEAFF
TGCAGCGTTGAGTTTGGTGCGGGTCTGAACACTGAAGCTTTCTTT
>.|medium-sized|TRBJ1-4|TRBV6-1
CASSLPSGEKLFF
TGTGCCAGCAGTCTCCCGTCGGGGGAAAAACTGTTTTTT
>TRBD2|.|TRBJ2-5|TRBV7-2
CASSRAGGNQETQYF
TGTGCCAGCAGCCGAGCGGGGGGGAACCAAGAGACCCAGTACTTC
>TRBD1|.|TRBJ2-3|TRBV2
CASRGTATDTQYF
TGTGCCAGCAGAGGGACAGCCACAGATACGCAGTATTTT
>TRBD1|.|TRBJ2-1|TRBV2
CASSGPGQISNEQFF
TGTGCCAGCAGTGGGCCGGGACAGATAAGCAATGAGCAGTTCTTC
>TRBD2|.|TRBJ2-7|TRBV19
CASSIAGGSYEQYF
TGTGCCAGTAGTATCGCGGGGGGGTCGTACGAGCAGTACTTC
>TRBD1|.|TRBJ2-7|TRBV2
CASTGKTGGFYEQYF
TGTGCCAGCACGGGTAAGACAGGGGGCTTCTACGAGCAGTACTTC
>TRBD2|.|TRBJ2-5|TRBV9
CASSVGRGGAETQYF
TGTGCCAGCAGCGTAGGTCGGGGGGGCGCGGAGACCCAGTACTTC
>TRBD2|.|TRBJ2-3|TRBV13
CASSLKRGGTDTQYF
TGTGCCAGCAGCTTAAAGCGGGGGGGGACAGATACGCAGTATTTT
>TRBD1|.|TRBJ1-1|TRBV9
CASSVRTGGAEAFF
TGTGCCAGCAGCGTTCGGACAGGGGGAGCTGAAGCTTTCTTT
>.|.|TRBJ2-2|TRBV5-1
CASSSISGPNTGELFF
TGCGCCAGCAGCTCCATTAGCGGACCGAACACCGGGGAGCTGTTTTTT
>.|few|TRBJ1-2|TRBV28
CASSLGLLYGYTF
TGTGCCAGCAGTTTGGGGCTCCTCTATGGCTACACCTTC